These 22 T cell receptor beta chains came from one sample sequenced in a study of blood T cell repertoires in COVID-19. Using immunoSEQ multiplex PCR, the repertoire was profiled, and TCRdb retains in-frame clones only, with some absent. The sample includes 62,000 or so clones, just over 85% of them seen just once. The source material was peripheral blood. All receptors derive from a woman aged 55-70 years with acute or convalescent COVID-19.

In this sample, this clone turned up once. The gene calls are TRBV15 and TRBJ1-5, with 7 bases aligning to TRBD1. V shed 5 bases, J shed 9 bases, and the junction held 7 bases outside the gene matches. There are 13 residues in the CDR3. The germline gives CDR1 LNHNV, CDR2 YYDKDF (reference sequence). The CDR3 DNA reads as TGTGCCACCAGCCGACAGGGAGGTGGGCCCCAGCATTTT. Translated, it gives CATSRQGGGPQHF.

This clone has just one count. The chain carries TRBV30 and TRBJ1-5; 7 bases fit TRBD1. J gave up 3 bases and V 0 bases, and 2 bases lay outside the gene matches. CDR3 length: 14 amino acids. Germline-derived CDR1 and CDR2 are GTSNPN and SVGIG (reference sequence). The CDR3 DNA follows: TGTGCCTGGAGTGTAGGGACAGACAATCAGCCCCAGCATTTT. Translation gives CAWSVGTDNQPQHF.

The chain couples TRBV18 to TRBJ1-5; 7 bases are shared with TRBD1. This CDR3 is built from 15 residues. The germline gives CDR1 KGHSH, CDR2 LQKENI. The junction had 8 bases not matched to a gene; V was cut back by 3 bases and J by 6 bases. CDR3 in DNA: TGTGCCAGCTCACCCTGGGCAGGGGGAGTTCAGCCCCAGCATTTT. Its translation: CASSPWAGGVQPQHF.

This clone was found once. This rearrangement joins TRBV5-4 to TRBJ1-1; TRBD1 matches at 8 bases. Germline trimming cut 9 bases from V and 0 bases from J; bases unmatched to any gene: 7. The CDR3 has 14 residues. Per the germline V gene, CDR1 is SGHNT and CDR2 is YYREEE (reference sequence). The CDR3 region has the DNA TGTGCCACTACAGGGGGGAGCATGAACACTGAAGCTTTCTTT. It codes for CATTGGSMNTEAFF.

This clone was seen once. V is TRBV7-6 and J is TRBJ1-1; D call uncertain. The CDR3 runs to 13 residues. The ends were cut back, 5 bases at V and 5 bases at J, with 12 bases in the middle. Germline assignment: CDR1 SGHVS and CDR2 FNYEAQ. The CDR3 loop is CASSPGLRTEAFF. The CDR3 DNA is TGTGCCAGCAGCCCCGGTCTGAGGACTGAAGCTTTCTTT.

The chain recombines TRBV28 with TRBJ1-6; D is perhaps TRBD1 (6 bases). V was trimmed by 5 bases and J by 4 bases, leaving 9 bases between them. The CDR3 spans 14 residues. The germline gives CDR1 MDHEN, CDR2 SYDVKM. CDR3 sequence: CASSTTGYNSPLHF. CDR3 DNA sequence: TGTGCCAGCAGTACGACAGGTTATAATTCACCCCTCCACTTT.

The V call is TRBV15, the J call TRBJ1-4, with a weak D call TRBD1 (5 bases). Germline CDR1 LNHNV, CDR2 YYDKDF (reference sequence). Trimming left V 4 bases short and J 3 bases short, with 12 bases between. The CDR3 contains 15 residues. The CDR3, as DNA: TGTGCCACCAGCAACCAGGGTTTGGCTAATGAAAAACTGTTTTTT. Its translation is CATSNQGLANEKLFF.

This clone occurred once. The rearrangement links TRBV19 to TRBJ1-5, with TRBD1 identical over 9 bases. The J segment lost 2 bases and the V segment lost 6 bases, leaving 5 bases of the junction unmatched. This CDR3 comprises 15 residues. Germline lookup yields CDR1 LNHDA and CDR2 SQIVND (reference sequence). The CDR3 region is CASRTRTGGNQPQHF. CDR3 DNA: TGTGCCAGTAGAACGAGGACAGGGGGCAATCAGCCCCAGCATTTT. Drawing the rest from reference TRBV19 and TRBJ1-5, the complete variable domain is DGGITQSPKYLFRKEGQNVTLSCEQNLNHDAMYWYRQDPGQGLRLIYYSQIVNDFQKGDIAEGYSVSREKKESFPLTVTSAQKNPTAFYLCASRTRTGGNQPQHFGDGTRLSIL.

This chain links TRBV5-4 with TRBJ2-5; unclear D gene. This CDR3 contains 14 residues. Trimming took off 4 bases at V and 5 bases at J, with 15 bases between the two ends. The V gene's germline CDR1 is SGHNT and CDR2 YYREEE (reference sequence). Written as DNA, the CDR3 is TGTGCCAGCAGCATTCGACCAGGCAAGGAGACCCAGTACTTC. It translates to CASSIRPGKETQYF.

The chain joins TRBV28 to TRBJ2-5; 8 nucleotides align to TRBD2. Germline CDR1 is MDHEN and CDR2 is SYDVKM. This CDR3 region has 15 residues. J gave up 3 bases and V 6 bases, and 9 bases lay outside the gene matches. CDR3 sequence reads: CASRARGGREETQYF. CDR3 coding DNA: TGTGCCAGCAGGGCTCGGGGGGGGCGCGAAGAGACCCAGTACTTC.

The V call is TRBV24-1, the J call TRBJ2-1; TRBD1 aligns across 7 bases. V was clipped by 4 bases and J by 7 bases; unmatched bases: 6. The CDR3 extends over 14 amino acids. Germline V gene data show CDR1 as KGHDR and CDR2 as SFDVKD. CDR3 region: CATSDHRGGNEQFF. Written as DNA, the CDR3 is TGTGCCACCAGTGACCACAGGGGCGGAAATGAGCAGTTCTTC.

This chain connects TRBV2 to TRBJ2-2, with D tentatively TRBD2 (7 bases). Looked up from germline, CDR1 is SNHLY and CDR2 is FYNNEI. The CDR3 runs 15 residues. Trimming removed 9 bases from V and 3 bases from J, with 17 bases in between. CDR3: CARIPGGRDTGELFF. CDR3 sequence (DNA): TGTGCCAGGATACCGGGGGGCCGGGACACCGGGGAGCTGTTTTTT.

The table lists this clone with a few counts. V is TRBV9 and J is TRBJ1-2; 7 bases match TRBD1. The CDR3 sequence is 13 residues long. V was pared by 3 bases and J by 7 bases, with 6 bases of the junction left unmatched. The germline V gene encodes CDR1 SGDLS and CDR2 YYNGEE. Here the CDR3 DNA reads TGTGCCAGCAGCGGGAACAGGGGTTTTGGCTACACCTTC. It encodes CASSGNRGFGYTF.

The chain employs TRBV2 and TRBJ2-1, with 14 positions matching TRBD2. V was clipped by 0 bases and J by 2 bases; unmatched bases: 6. Germline loops: CDR1 SNHLY, CDR2 FYNNEI. The CDR3 is 19 residues long. The CDR3 coding sequence is TGTGCCAGCAGTGAAGCCCGGACTAGCGGGAGGTCCCCCTACAATGAGCAGTTCTTC. Its translation: CASSEARTSGRSPYNEQFF.

The rearrangement uses TRBV5-4 and TRBJ1-2, with 8 bases matching TRBD1. The germline gives CDR1 SGHNT, CDR2 YYREEE (reference sequence). Trimming removed 6 bases from V and 2 bases from J; junction bases left unmatched: 12. This CDR3 is built from 16 residues. The CDR3 loop reads CASKVLDGQGNYGYTF. As DNA, the CDR3 is TGTGCCAGCAAAGTTCTTGACGGACAGGGCAACTATGGCTACACCTTC.

The rearrangement joins TRBV7-9 to TRBJ1-3, with TRBD1 as a possible D gene (5 bases). The CDR3 extends over 15 amino acids. The ends were cut back, 0 bases at V and 3 bases at J, with 9 bases in the middle. Germline V gene data show CDR1 as SEHNR and CDR2 as FQNEAQ (reference sequence). The CDR3 loop reads CASSLASRGGNTIYF. The CDR3 DNA is TGTGCCAGCAGCTTAGCAAGTAGGGGTGGAAACACCATATATTTT.

The chain combines TRBV2 with TRBJ1-4; D is perhaps TRBD1 (5 bases). Trimming took 6 bases from V and 3 from J, leaving 17 bases between them. Per germline, CDR1 SNHLY and CDR2 FYNNEI. The CDR3 covers 16 residues. CDR3 coding DNA: TGTGCCAGCAGGGTGGGGAATACAGGAGCTAATGAAAAACTGTTTTTT. As protein: CASRVGNTGANEKLFF.

The chain links TRBV10-1 to TRBJ2-1; D unclear. The CDR3 is 14 residues long. V was clipped by 6 bases and J by 9 bases, with 18 bases between them. Per the germline V gene, CDR1 is WNHNN and CDR2 is SYGVQD (reference sequence). The CDR3 coding sequence is TGCGCCAGCAGCCATCCACCCGGGTCTACTGAGCAGTTCTTC. Translation gives CASSHPPGSTEQFF.

V and J are TRBV5-4 and TRBJ2-3; 13 bases match TRBD2. Trimming cost V 0 bases and J 2 bases; bases outside gene matches: 3. CDR1 is SGHNT and CDR2 is YYREEE in the germline V gene (reference sequence). CDR3 length equals 17 residues. The CDR3 sequence: CASSLGLAGGSTDTQYF. CDR3 nucleotide sequence: TGTGCCAGCAGCTTGGGACTAGCGGGAGGTTCCACAGATACGCAGTATTTT.

V is TRBV5-1 and J is TRBJ1-3; D is unresolved. The V end lost 3 bases, the J end lost 4 bases, and 5 bases lay between the germline ends. Germline V gives CDR1 SGHRS, CDR2 YFSETQ. The CDR3 is 12 residues long. CDR3 loop: CASSSTGNTIYF. As DNA, the CDR3 is TGCGCCAGCAGCTCAACAGGAAACACCATATATTTT.

CDR3 coding DNA: TGTGCCATCAGCTCACAGGGGATCGGCACAGATACGCAGTATTTT. Protein product: CAISSQGIGTDTQYF. This chain joins TRBV10-3 and TRBJ2-3; TRBD1 matches at 7 bases. The CDR3 covers 15 residues. V was pared by 6 bases and J by 1 base, with 7 bases of the junction left unmatched. Germline V gene lookup returns CDR1 ENHRY and CDR2 SYGVKD.

The table lists this clone with a few counts. The V gene is TRBV7-7, the J gene TRBJ2-3, with TRBD2 matching over 11 bases. Trimming cost V 5 bases and J 1 base; bases outside gene matches: 8. The CDR3 is 17 residues long. Germline CDR1 reads SSHAT; CDR2 reads FNYEAQ (reference sequence). The CDR3 DNA is TGTGCCAGCAGCCCAGGGGTACTAGCGGGAGGCACAGATACGCAGTATTTT. Protein product: CASSPGVLAGGTDTQYF.